This TCR beta chain is from a study of T cell responses to AZD1222 COVID-19 vaccine (dated by TCRdb to the early 2020s). Looking at the study overall: A total of about 250 trial participants underwent TCR sequencing, of whom more than 200 had received two doses of AZD1222 and 26 had received two doses of the MenACWY control vaccine. Trial participants were enrolled by age into 18-55, 56-69 and 70-plus year subgroups, with approximately 150, 30 and 60 TCR-sequenced participants respectively.

The time point label on this specimen signifies: baseline before first vaccination. The treatment or condition label corresponds to: meningococcal conjugate vaccine given as trial control. The vaccinee samples were drawn from two UK trials, COV001 and COV002, one of which was a single-blind randomized controlled phase 2/3 trial testing AZD1222 (ChAdOx1 nCoV-19) in healthy adults. For TCRbeta chain sequencing, PBMC samples from trial participants were taken at day 0 and at day 28 after the second dose. The CDR3 regions of human TCRbeta chains were analyzed by immunosequencing. The original methods were these. Repertoire TCRs were checked for matches against a reference library of SARS-CoV-2-specific TCRs that had been generated using the MIRA antigen-specificity platform. Breadth was defined as the fraction of unique TCRs that were SARS-CoV-2-associated, and depth was defined as the fraction of total T cells that were SARS-CoV-2-associated. Using the MIRA data, each spike-specific TCR was mapped to the spike region that the TCR reacts to and placed in a CD4 or CD8 class. Log10-transformed breadth and depth values were compared by one-way ANOVA with Sidak's multiple comparisons tests. TCRdb's version of the immuneACCESS table is confined to in-frame rearrangements and falls short of the full clone set. An unresolved V gene accounts for under half of the shortfall where checked; the remainder is of unknown origin. The V and J calls and clone size were taken over from that table, and D and trimming were inferred from the DNA. The sample records hundreds of thousands of clones, more than 85% of which are singletons. The biggest ten clones account for less than 1.2% of the sample.

On the study overall, not on this receptor specifically: Vaccine-associated CD4 TCRs spanned the whole spike protein, with dominant responses in regions 160-218 and 743-854. Epitopes outside the regions mutated in the B.1.351 and B.1.1.7 variants were reportedly recognized by nearly half of the unique spike-specific TCRs. A significant rise in spike-specific TCR breadth and depth was observed after two AZD1222 doses relative to day 0 and relative to MenACWY recipients. Most participants were white British and females outnumbered males, and the authors suggested that clonal diversity may have been underestimated. Conclusions about previously exposed vaccinees were limited because only a handful of AZD1222 recipients were SARS-CoV-2 seropositive at baseline. In the small 56-69-year group, the increase in depth fell short of significance, most likely because of low power. No day 14 peak-response samples were available, so repertoires were characterized only after the peak T cell response.

Details on this clone: Its target antigen remains unknown. Base-call qualities are not available, and no considerably larger clone is one nucleotide away.

CDR3 length: 14 amino acids, cysteine to phenylalanine. The entry retains the CDR3 DNA only, 42 bases that are in frame from base 1. V loses 0 bases of germline sequence and J loses 2 bases, and the interval between the two ends is 10 bases. CDR1 and CDR2 are read off the germline V gene (reference sequence) as GTSNPN and SVGIG. This TCR was sampled from an adult in good health. This sample comprised peripheral blood, obtained on day 0 of MenACWY control vaccination. The V gene is TRBV30 and the J gene is TRBJ2-5; the D gene cannot be named for sure. CDR3 loop: CAWSVRVPQETQYF. The DNA is TGTGCCTGGAGTGTTCGGGTGCCACAAGAGACCCAGTACTTC.